These 10 T cell receptor beta chains were sequenced from one sample in a study of blood T cell repertoires in COVID-19. Here immunoSEQ multiplex PCR was the method, and the copy in TCRdb shows in-frame clones only, minus some. The sample shows about 150,000 clones, around 86% of them seen only once. The sequencing input was PBMCs or T cells enriched from blood (not recorded which). Every receptor here comes from a man in his fifties or sixties who had recovered from COVID-19.

This chain connects TRBV12-3 or TRBV12-4 to TRBJ2-3; weak D call: TRBD1 (5 bases). CDR3 length: 13 amino acids. V lost 5 bases, J lost 3 bases, and 9 bases lay in between. The CDR3 DNA sequence: TGTGCCAGCAGTCGACAGTTGACAGATACGCAGTATTTT. Residues: CASSRQLTDTQYF.

The V and J genes are TRBV2 and TRBJ1-1, with 9 positions matching TRBD1. J gave up 0 bases and V 6 bases, and 8 bases lay outside the gene matches. CDR1 SNHLY and CDR2 FYNNEI come from the germline V gene. The CDR3 spans 16 residues. The CDR3 protein is CASRQDRGTMNTEAFF. For the CDR3, the DNA is TGTGCCAGCAGGCAAGACAGGGGGACCATGAACACTGAAGCTTTCTTT.

This chain uses TRBV6-5 with TRBJ1-6, with D possibly being TRBD1 (6 bases). Germline lookup yields CDR1 MNHEY and CDR2 SVGAGI. The CDR3 runs to 15 residues. Trimming took 5 bases from V and 4 from J, leaving 12 bases between them. CDR3 DNA sequence: TGTGCCAGCAGTCCAGGACAGCGTTATAATTCACCCCTCCACTTT. Its protein is CASSPGQRYNSPLHF.

The chain has TRBV7-9 and TRBJ2-1; the match to TRBD2 covers 12 bases. The germline CDR1 and CDR2 sequences are SEHNR and FQNEAQ (reference sequence). The CDR3 extends over 17 amino acids. Trimming took 1 base from V and 4 from J; bases not matched to a gene: 5. CDR3 nucleotide sequence: TGTGCCAGCAGCTTAGGACTAGCGGGAGAACGGTACAATGAGCAGTTCTTC. Protein: CASSLGLAGERYNEQFF.

This clone occurred once. The chain is built from TRBV19 and TRBJ1-1; TRBD1 is a possible D gene (6 bases). The V gene's germline CDR1 is LNHDA and CDR2 SQIVND (reference sequence). The V end lost 5 bases, the J end lost 1 base, and 14 bases lay between the germline ends. The CDR3 totals 15 residues. In DNA, the CDR3 is TGTGCCAGTAGTCCCCGGACAGTCCCGAACACTGAAGCTTTCTTT. Its protein product is CASSPRTVPNTEAFF.

The chain recombines TRBV5-4 with TRBJ2-3; perhaps TRBD1 as D (5 bases). Germline CDR1 SGHNT, CDR2 YYREEE (reference sequence). The CDR3 is 15 amino acids. Trimming pared 0 bases from V and 1 base from J, leaving 9 bases between. CDR3 region: CASSLAGRGTDTQYF. CDR3 bases: TGTGCCAGCAGCTTGGCGGGCAGGGGCACAGATACGCAGTATTTT. Looking up the rest from reference TRBV5-4 and TRBJ2-3 gives the full variable domain: ETGVTQSPTHLIKTRGQQVTLRCSSQSGHNTVSWYQQALGQGPQFIFQYYREEENGRGNFPPRFSGLQFPNYSSELNVNALELDDSALYLCASSLAGRGTDTQYFGPGTRLTVL.

The chain is built from TRBV5-4 and TRBJ1-2; weak D call: TRBD1 (6 bases). Trimming took off 3 bases at V and 2 bases at J, with 11 bases between the two ends. The CDR3 is 14 residues long. The germline CDR1 and CDR2 sequences are SGHNT and YYREEE (reference sequence). The DNA of the CDR3 is TGTGCCAGCAGCTACCCAACAGGGAACTATGGCTACACCTTC. It encodes CASSYPTGNYGYTF.

The V gene is TRBV4-2, the J gene TRBJ1-2; TRBD1 matches 7 bases. Per the germline V gene, CDR1 is LGHNA and CDR2 is YNFKEQ. CDR3 length: 16 amino acids. J lost 4 bases, V lost 0 bases, and 8 bases had no gene match. The CDR3 sequence: CASSQDGRQGLYGYTF. The DNA of the CDR3 is TGTGCCAGCAGCCAAGACGGGCGACAGGGCCTCTATGGCTACACCTTC.

The rearrangement uses TRBV5-1 and TRBJ2-1, with TRBD2 identical over 8 bases. From germline, CDR1 is SGHRS and CDR2 YFSETQ. The CDR3 is made up of 14 amino acids. V lost 6 bases and J lost 0; bases outside the gene matches: 2. The CDR3 is CASISGSSYNEQFF. The CDR3 DNA is TGCGCCAGCATCAGCGGGAGCTCCTACAATGAGCAGTTCTTC.

This clone is a singleton in its sample. DNA of the CDR3: TGTGCCAGCAGCCAAGAAGGGGGGGCTTACAATGAGCAGTTCTTC. Amino acid sequence: CASSQEGGAYNEQFF. The chain couples TRBV3-1 (or the pseudogene TRBV3-2) to TRBJ2-1; tentative D call: TRBD2 (7 bases). From germline, CDR1 is LGHDT and CDR2 YNNKEL (reference sequence). The germline V and J ends were trimmed by 0 bases and 4 bases, with 10 bases remaining between them. There are 15 residues in the CDR3.